This TCR beta chain originates from a study of type 1 and type 2 diabetes patients. Around 10 milliliters of peripheral blood were drawn from each donor. The germline CDR1 and CDR2 sequences are SNHLY and FYNNEI. The CDR3 is made up of 14 amino acids. The V gene lost 4 bases and the J gene lost 6 bases, with 12 bases spanning the gap. The PCR template was genomic DNA. The TCR beta CDR3 region was amplified using 30 forward and 13 reverse primers. A single record per CDR3 protein comes from TCRdb applying MiXCR to the multiplex PCR reads. Of more than 250,000 distinct CDR3 sequences listed, around 47% are singletons. This clonotype was seen a few times.

The sample consisted of peripheral blood mononuclear cells (PBMCs). The J gene is TRBJ2-2, the V gene TRBV2, with a possible D match to TRBD2 (6 bases). The TCR sequence derives from a man aged 18 to 30 with type 2 diabetes. This CDR3 reads CASSVAPGAGELFF. The CDR3 nucleotides are TGTGCCAGCAGTGTAGCGCCGGGGGCCGGGGAGCTGTTTTTT.